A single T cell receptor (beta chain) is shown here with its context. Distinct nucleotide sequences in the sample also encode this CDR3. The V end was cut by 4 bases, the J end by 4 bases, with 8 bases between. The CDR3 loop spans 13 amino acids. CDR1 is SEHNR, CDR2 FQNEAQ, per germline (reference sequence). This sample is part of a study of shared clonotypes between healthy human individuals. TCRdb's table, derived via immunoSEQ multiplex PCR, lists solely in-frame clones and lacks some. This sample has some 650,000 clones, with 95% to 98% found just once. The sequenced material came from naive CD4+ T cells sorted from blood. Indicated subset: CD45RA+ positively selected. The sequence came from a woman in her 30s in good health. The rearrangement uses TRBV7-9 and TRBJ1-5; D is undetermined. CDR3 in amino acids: CASSSGANQPQHF. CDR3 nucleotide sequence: TGTGCCAGCAGCTCTGGTGCGAATCAGCCCCAGCATTTT.